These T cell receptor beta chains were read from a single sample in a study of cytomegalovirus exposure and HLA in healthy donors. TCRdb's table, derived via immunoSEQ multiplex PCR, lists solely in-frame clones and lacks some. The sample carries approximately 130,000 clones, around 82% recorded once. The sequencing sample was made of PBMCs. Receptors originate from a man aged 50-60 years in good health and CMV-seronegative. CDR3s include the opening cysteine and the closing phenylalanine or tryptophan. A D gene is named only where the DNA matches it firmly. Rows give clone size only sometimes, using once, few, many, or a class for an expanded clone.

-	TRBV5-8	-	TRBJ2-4	TGTGCCAGCAGCTTTCGGACAGTAGCCAAAAACATTCAGTACTTC	CASSFRTVAKNIQYF
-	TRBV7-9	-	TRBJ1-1	TGTGCCAGCAGCCCCCGCAGCTCGGGGAACACTGAAGCTTTCTTT	CASSPRSSGNTEAFF
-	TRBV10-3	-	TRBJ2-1	TGTGCCATCAGTGAGTCGATAATGGGACTCCCACTTTACAATGAGCAGTTCTTC	CAISESIMGLPLYNEQFF
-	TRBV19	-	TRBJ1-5	TGTGCCAGTAGTATCCGAGACGGGAATCAGCCCCAGCATTTT	CASSIRDGNQPQHF
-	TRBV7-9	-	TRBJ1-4	TGTGCCAGCAGCGCCCGGGACTCTGAAAAACTGTTTTTT	CASSARDSEKLFF
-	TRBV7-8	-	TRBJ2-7	TGTGCCAGCAGCTTAGGAGGCAGCCGGGATTTCTACGAGCAGTACTTC	CASSLGGSRDFYEQYF
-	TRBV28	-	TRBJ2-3	TGTGCCAGCAGATCTTGGACTAGCACAGATACGCAGTATTTT	CASRSWTSTDTQYF
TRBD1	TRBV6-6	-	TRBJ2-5	TGTGCCAGCTCGGGACAGGGAGAGACCCAGTACTTC	CASSGQGETQYF
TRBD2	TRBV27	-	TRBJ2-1	TGTGCCAGCAGTAGACCGGGACTAGCGGACAATGAGCAGTTCTTC	CASSRPGLADNEQFF
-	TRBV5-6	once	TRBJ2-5	TGTGCCAGCAGCTTTCGGCGGGCCCAGTACTTC	CASSFRRAQYF
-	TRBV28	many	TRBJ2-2	TGTGCCAGCAGCCCTTGGACAGTAACTTACACCGGGGAGCTGTTTTTT	CASSPWTVTYTGELFF
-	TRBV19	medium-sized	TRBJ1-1	TGTGCCAGTAGGGCGTCAGGACAAGTGAACACTGAAGCTTTCTTT	CASRASGQVNTEAFF
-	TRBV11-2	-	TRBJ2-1	TGTGCCAGCAGCTTAGGCTGGGCAGGGAACAATGAGCAGTTCTTC	CASSLGWAGNNEQFF
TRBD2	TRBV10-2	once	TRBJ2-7	TGCGCCAGCAGGCCGGGACTAGCGGGCCGAACCTACGAGCAGTACTTC	CASRPGLAGRTYEQYF
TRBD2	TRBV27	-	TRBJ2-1	TGTGCCAGCTACCCCGGGACTAGCGGGAGAGTCACCTACAATGAGCAGTTCTTC	CASYPGTSGRVTYNEQFF
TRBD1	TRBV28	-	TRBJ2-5	TGTGCCAGCGGGAGACGGACAGGGGGCTCGGAGACCCAGTACTTC	CASGRRTGGSETQYF
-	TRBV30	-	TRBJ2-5	TGTGCCTGGAGTCAGGATAGCGCCCGGGGAGCCCAGTACTTC	CAWSQDSARGAQYF